The clone carrying this T cell receptor (beta chain) was detected a few times. Its specificity is unknown. PBMCs, the starting material, were the source of sorted CD4+ and CD8+ T cells. After isolation, RNA underwent reverse transcription to generate cDNA as the sequencing template. The data were produced by immunoSEQ multiplex PCR, yet TCRdb's version contains in-frame clones alone and is incomplete. The table has more than 90,000 clones, around two fifths seen once; the top ten hold 3.1%. Germline CDR1 SGHDN, CDR2 FVKESK. The CDR3 has 14 amino acids. V gave up 4 bases and J gave up 4 bases, with 13 bases separating them. This sample was included in a study of CD8+ T cells in alopecia areata. Study as a whole: Tofacitinib therapy lasting 6 to 18 months was followed by 6 months off drug.

Study-level points and caveats: Lesional scalp exceeded normal scalp in clonality, especially in alopecia totalis/universalis.

The specimen was CD4+ T cells sorted from blood. V gene TRBV14 combines with J gene TRBJ2-5; a possible D gene is TRBD2 (6 bases). This TCR derives from a human donor with alopecia areata. This CDR3 reads CASSPIGGTETQYF. As DNA, the CDR3 is TGTGCCAGCAGCCCCATCGGGGGTACAGAGACCCAGTACTTC.